This T cell receptor (beta chain) was sequenced in a study of OX40 agonist ivuxolimab in advanced cancers. CDR3 length equals 12 residues. Germline CDR1 is SEHNR and CDR2 is FQNEAQ (reference sequence). Study-level findings and limits: Dosing at 0.1 to 3.0 mg/kg was accompanied by clonal expansion of CD4+ and CD8+ blood T cells by week 6.

Data came from immunoSEQ multiplex PCR; TCRdb stores just in-frame clones and leaves some out. The sample contains tens of thousands of clones, around four fifths of which appear only once. Remarks on this clone: The antigen is undetermined. The junction and the germline gene differ at one end; a read error may be behind it.

Here the sequenced sample was CD4+ or CD8+ T cells sorted from blood, taken in a trial of the OX40 agonist ivuxolimab. This clonotype was sampled from an adult with an advanced solid tumor such as melanoma, head and neck, liver or kidney cancer. The chain carries TRBV7-9 and TRBJ2-3, with D possibly being TRBD2 (6 bases). As DNA, the CDR3 is TGCAAAATAGCGGAAAGCACAGATACGCAGTATTTT. Encoded protein: CKIAESTDTQYF.